These 29 T cell receptor beta chains were sequenced from one sample in a study of CD8+ T cells in alopecia areata. cDNA reverse transcribed from extracted RNA served as the sequencing template. The method was immunoSEQ multiplex PCR; TCRdb's version includes in-frame clones alone and lacks a portion of them. The table lists around 120,000 clones, over 60% of them singletons. The treatment denotes: oral pan-JAK inhibitor, 5-10 mg twice daily. The sample consisted of CD4+ T cells sorted from blood, taken at week 4, from a patient treated with tofacitinib. These receptors were taken from a human donor with alopecia areata.

This chain uses TRBV29-1 with TRBJ1-1, with a weak D call TRBD1 (5 bases). The CDR3 contains 13 residues. Germline lookup yields CDR1 SQVTM and CDR2 ANQGSEA. Trimming cost V 7 bases and J 2 bases, with 14 bases left between them. CDR3 residues: CSALTEANTEAFF. The CDR3 DNA is TGCAGCGCTCTGACAGAAGCAAACACTGAAGCTTTCTTT.

The rearrangement uses TRBV7-9 and TRBJ1-6, with D maybe TRBD1 (5 bases). This CDR3 has 14 residues. Trimming pared 2 bases from V and 7 bases from J, leaving 9 bases between. Germline V lookup: CDR1 SEHNR, CDR2 FQNEAQ (reference sequence). The CDR3 loop reads CASSLRQNNSPLHF. CDR3 nucleotides: TGTGCCAGCAGCTTACGACAGAACAATTCACCCCTCCACTTT.

This clone has a single count. The V gene is TRBV4-1, the J gene TRBJ2-7; D assignment may be TRBD1 or TRBD2 (5 bases each). CDR3 length: 17 residues. The V end lost 7 bases, the J end lost 3 bases, and 25 bases lay between the germline ends. In germline, CDR1 is MGHRA, CDR2 YSYEKL. The CDR3 DNA reads as TGCGCCAGCACCTTATCCTGGGACGGAGGACTGGGCTACGAGCAGTACTTC. It codes for CASTLSWDGGLGYEQYF.

The chain links TRBV5-1 to TRBJ2-2; no definite D call. The CDR3 loop spans 13 amino acids. V lost 0 bases, J lost 6 bases, and 6 bases lay in between. The germline CDR1 and CDR2 sequences are SGHRS and YFSETQ. Written as DNA, the CDR3 is TGCGCCAGCAGCTTGGATCCCCCCGGGGAGCTGTTTTTT. Amino acids: CASSLDPPGELFF.

This clone has just a few counts. This chain uses TRBV5-6 with TRBJ2-5; D tentatively reads TRBD1 or TRBD2 (5 bases each). Germline loops: CDR1 SGHDT, CDR2 YYEEEE. Between the trimmed V and J ends, which lost 5 bases and 2 bases, there was a span of 13 bases. CDR3 length: 14 amino acids. CDR3 region: CASRTGPQQETQYF. The CDR3 nucleotides are TGTGCCAGCAGAACGGGACCCCAGCAAGAGACCCAGTACTTC.

This clone appeared a few times. This chain links TRBV7-2 with TRBJ2-7; no clear D. The germline V and J ends were trimmed by 4 bases and 5 bases, with 12 bases remaining between them. Germline CDR1 and CDR2: SGHTA and FQGNSA. The CDR3 covers 13 residues. The CDR3 loop reads CASSSGRADEQYF. In nucleotides, the CDR3 is TGTGCCAGCAGCTCCGGACGGGCTGACGAGCAGTACTTC.

The V and J genes are TRBV5-6 and TRBJ2-3, with unresolved D. The ends were cut back, 0 bases at V and 2 bases at J, with 10 bases in the middle. This CDR3 region has 15 residues. Germline CDR1 is SGHDT and CDR2 is YYEEEE. Here the CDR3 DNA reads TGTGCCAGCAGCTTGGCCATGCCCCTCACAGATACGCAGTATTTT. Protein product: CASSLAMPLTDTQYF. Full variable domain (remainder filled in from reference TRBV5-6 and TRBJ2-3): DAGVTQSPTHLIKTRGQQVTLRCSPKSGHDTVSWYQQALGQGPQFIFQYYEEEERQRGNFPDRFSGHQFPNYSSELNVNALLLGDSALYLCASSLAMPLTDTQYFGPGTRLTVL.

The table lists this clone with a few counts. The rearrangement joins TRBV6-5 to TRBJ2-2; the match to TRBD2 covers 9 bases. The germline V gene has CDR1 MNHEY and CDR2 SVGAGI. The CDR3 spans 15 residues. Trimming cost V 4 bases and J 6 bases; bases outside gene matches: 6. CDR3 region: CASSLSAGGPGELFF. The CDR3 DNA sequence: TGTGCCAGCAGTTTATCCGCGGGAGGGCCCGGGGAGCTGTTTTTT.

The chain recombines TRBV30 with TRBJ2-7, with TRBD2 matching 14 bases. Germline V CDR1 and CDR2: GTSNPN, SVGIG (reference sequence). V lost 4 bases and J lost 7; bases outside the gene matches: 12. The CDR3 spans 16 residues. The CDR3 here is CAWIKAGTSGSGEQYF. The CDR3 DNA sequence: TGTGCCTGGATCAAAGCGGGGACTAGCGGGAGCGGGGAGCAGTACTTC.

The chain joins TRBV10-3 to TRBJ2-5; D ambiguous. Germline V lookup: CDR1 ENHRY, CDR2 SYGVKD. Trimming took 3 bases from V and 5 from J, leaving 10 bases between them. The CDR3 has 13 residues. DNA of the CDR3: TGTGCCATCAGTGACGGCAGGTGGGAGACCCAGTACTTC. This gives the protein CAISDGRWETQYF.

The genes are TRBV6-5 and TRBJ2-7, with 7 bases that match TRBD2. The CDR3 is 14 residues long. CDR1 and CDR2 (germline): MNHEY, SVGAGI. Trimming took 5 bases from V and 2 from J; bases not matched to a gene: 6. CDR3 sequence: CASSRTGTTYEQYF. The CDR3 DNA sequence: TGTGCCAGCAGTCGAACCGGGACTACCTACGAGCAGTACTTC.

This clone occurred a few times. This sequence joins TRBV5-6 and TRBJ2-3; 7 nucleotides align to TRBD1. The CDR3 spans 13 residues. The germline V gene has CDR1 SGHDT and CDR2 YYEEEE. Germline trimming cut 6 bases from V and 5 bases from J; bases unmatched to any gene: 6. In DNA, the CDR3 is TGTGCCAGCACCACAGGGGCGGAAGATACGCAGTATTTT. Translating it yields CASTTGAEDTQYF.

The chain links TRBV29-1 to TRBJ2-3; 8 nucleotides agree with TRBD1. The CDR3 loop spans 14 amino acids. Germline loops: CDR1 SQVTM, CDR2 ANQGSEA. Losses at the gene ends were 7 bases for V and 3 bases for J; bases not matched to a gene: 9. CDR3 protein: CSATRTGNTDTQYF. In DNA, the CDR3 is TGCAGCGCCACCAGGACAGGGAATACAGATACGCAGTATTTT.

This clone has just a few counts. Additional DNA sequences in this sample encode the identical CDR3. This rearrangement joins TRBV30 to TRBJ2-3, with D uncertain. CDR1 GTSNPN and CDR2 SVGIG come from the germline V gene (reference sequence). The V end was cut by 0 bases, the J end by 0 bases, with 7 bases between. The CDR3 sequence is 14 residues long. The CDR3 sequence: CAWSVGGSTDTQYF. In DNA, the CDR3 is TGTGCCTGGAGTGTAGGCGGTAGCACAGATACGCAGTATTTT.

This sequence joins TRBV30 and TRBJ2-2; 9 nucleotides line up with TRBD1. The CDR3 extends over 14 amino acids. Trimming at V came to 0 bases and at J to 6 bases, leaving 2 bases not matched to a gene. The germline CDR1 and CDR2 sequences are GTSNPN and SVGIG (reference sequence). The chain's CDR3 is CAWSVQGASGELFF. The CDR3 DNA follows: TGTGCCTGGAGTGTACAGGGGGCGTCCGGGGAGCTGTTTTTT.

This clone was recorded only once. The chain links TRBV9 to TRBJ2-5, with TRBD2 matching 10 bases. The CDR3 extends over 17 amino acids. J gave up 3 bases and V 4 bases, and 12 bases lay outside the gene matches. Germline V gene sequence: CDR1 SGDLS, CDR2 YYNGEE. Here the CDR3 DNA reads TGTGCCAGCAGCCCCCAAATAGCGGGGGGCAAGGAAGAGACCCAGTACTTC. Translated: CASSPQIAGGKEETQYF.

In this sample, this clone turned up a few times. The gene calls are TRBV6-5 and TRBJ2-7; 8 bases match TRBD2. Germline CDR1 is MNHEY and CDR2 is SVGAGI. The CDR3 runs 15 residues. V lost 0 bases and J lost 2; bases outside the gene matches: 3. This CDR3 reads CASSYSGLAAYEQYF. The CDR3 DNA sequence: TGTGCCAGCAGTTACTCCGGACTAGCAGCCTACGAGCAGTACTTC.

The genes are TRBV4-1 and TRBJ1-1; a weak D match, TRBD1 (5 bases). Trimming stripped 0 bases from V and 5 bases from J, with 13 bases between. The CDR3 totals 15 residues. Germline-derived CDR1 and CDR2 are MGHRA and YSYEKL. CDR3 sequence (DNA): TGCGCCAGCAGCCAAGATCTGAGGGGAGGAACTGAAGCTTTCTTT. Its protein product is CASSQDLRGGTEAFF.

This clone has only a few counts. The chain combines TRBV29-1 with TRBJ1-1; no reliable D call. Germline V gene data show CDR1 as SQVTM and CDR2 as ANQGSEA. CDR3 length: 11 amino acids. V was shortened by 7 bases and J by 10 bases, with 16 bases between the two germline ends. CDR3 nucleotides: TGCAGCGGCGGGCGGGAAAGCGGAGCTTTCTTT. It codes for CSGGRESGAFF.

This clone was detected once. The V and J genes are TRBV7-2 and TRBJ2-1; 9 positions agree with TRBD1. V trimming: 6 bases; J trimming: 0 bases; junction bases outside the gene matches: 3. Germline loops: CDR1 SGHTA, CDR2 FQGNSA. This CDR3 has 15 residues. The CDR3 nucleotides read TGTGCCAGCAGAACACAGGGGGCCTCCTACAATGAGCAGTTCTTC. Its translation: CASRTQGASYNEQFF.

V usage is TRBV29-1 and J usage is TRBJ2-7; no firm D call. This CDR3 is built from 12 residues. V was cut by 6 bases and J by 5 bases, with 14 bases left in between. Germline V lookup: CDR1 SQVTM, CDR2 ANQGSEA. The CDR3, as DNA: TGCAGCGTGGCGGCCCAGCTTAACGAGCAGTACTTC. This translates into CSVAAQLNEQYF.

J is TRBJ2-7 and V is TRBV5-1; TRBD1 agrees at 7 bases. This CDR3 region has 14 residues. The germline gives CDR1 SGHRS, CDR2 YFSETQ. The V segment lost 4 bases and the J segment 3 bases; nucleotides outside the gene matches: 7. CDR3 protein: CASSPGTADYEQYF. CDR3 DNA sequence: TGCGCCAGCAGCCCCGGGACAGCGGACTACGAGCAGTACTTC.

J is TRBJ1-5 and V is TRBV6-5; 8 bases agree with TRBD1. After removal of 6 bases from V and 5 bases from J, the junction contained 3 bases not matched to a gene. Germline lookup yields CDR1 MNHEY and CDR2 SVGAGI. The CDR3 has 13 amino acids. For the CDR3, the DNA is TGTGCCAGCAGGACAGGGGCGGATCAGCCCCAGCATTTT. Translation gives CASRTGADQPQHF.

V usage is TRBV10-3 and J usage is TRBJ1-4; D unresolved. The CDR3 runs 13 residues. V was clipped by 6 bases and J by 8 bases, with 13 bases between them. Germline loops: CDR1 ENHRY, CDR2 SYGVKD. CDR3 sequence: CAISLNGREKLFF. The CDR3 nucleotides read TGTGCCATCAGCCTTAATGGACGAGAAAAACTGTTTTTT.

This clone was counted a single time. The chain couples TRBV4-1 to TRBJ1-2; TRBD1 matches at 8 bases. CDR1 and CDR2 (germline): MGHRA, YSYEKL. V lost 6 bases and J lost 8; bases outside the gene matches: 8. This CDR3 has 13 residues. CDR3 DNA sequence: TGCGCCAGCAGTCCTGGACAGGGTCGAGGCTACACCTTC. It specifies CASSPGQGRGYTF.

The rearrangement uses TRBV29-1 and TRBJ2-7; 8 bases map to TRBD1. The CDR3 is 13 amino acids. V lost 4 bases to trimming and J lost 4 bases; unmatched junction nucleotides: 6. Looked up from germline, CDR1 is SQVTM and CDR2 is ANQGSEA. The CDR3 spells CSVVGQEAYEQYF. CDR3 nucleotide sequence: TGCAGCGTTGTGGGACAGGAGGCGTACGAGCAGTACTTC.

V gene TRBV5-1 combines with J gene TRBJ2-7; D not certain. This CDR3 is built from 11 residues. Germline CDR1 reads SGHRS; CDR2 reads YFSETQ. The germline V and J ends were trimmed by 3 bases and 2 bases, with 3 bases remaining between them. The CDR3, as DNA: TGCGCCAGCAGCTACGCCTACGAGCAGTACTTC. It is translated as CASSYAYEQYF.

This clone has just a few counts. This chain links TRBV29-1 with TRBJ1-3; 7 bases match TRBD1. Germline V lookup: CDR1 SQVTM, CDR2 ANQGSEA. The CDR3 spans 11 residues. Trimming took 7 bases from V and 15 from J; bases not matched to a gene: 12. This chain's CDR3 is CSARQGNYPYF. The CDR3 DNA follows: TGCAGCGCTCGACAGGGAAACTATCCATATTTT.

V and J are TRBV14 and TRBJ2-1; D is possibly TRBD1 (5 bases). CDR1 and CDR2 (germline): SGHDN, FVKESK. The CDR3 length is 14 residues. The ends were cut back, 5 bases at V and 3 bases at J, with 11 bases in the middle. CDR3 nucleotides: TGTGCCAGCAGCGAAGGGGCTAGCTACAATGAGCAGTTCTTC. Residues: CASSEGASYNEQFF.